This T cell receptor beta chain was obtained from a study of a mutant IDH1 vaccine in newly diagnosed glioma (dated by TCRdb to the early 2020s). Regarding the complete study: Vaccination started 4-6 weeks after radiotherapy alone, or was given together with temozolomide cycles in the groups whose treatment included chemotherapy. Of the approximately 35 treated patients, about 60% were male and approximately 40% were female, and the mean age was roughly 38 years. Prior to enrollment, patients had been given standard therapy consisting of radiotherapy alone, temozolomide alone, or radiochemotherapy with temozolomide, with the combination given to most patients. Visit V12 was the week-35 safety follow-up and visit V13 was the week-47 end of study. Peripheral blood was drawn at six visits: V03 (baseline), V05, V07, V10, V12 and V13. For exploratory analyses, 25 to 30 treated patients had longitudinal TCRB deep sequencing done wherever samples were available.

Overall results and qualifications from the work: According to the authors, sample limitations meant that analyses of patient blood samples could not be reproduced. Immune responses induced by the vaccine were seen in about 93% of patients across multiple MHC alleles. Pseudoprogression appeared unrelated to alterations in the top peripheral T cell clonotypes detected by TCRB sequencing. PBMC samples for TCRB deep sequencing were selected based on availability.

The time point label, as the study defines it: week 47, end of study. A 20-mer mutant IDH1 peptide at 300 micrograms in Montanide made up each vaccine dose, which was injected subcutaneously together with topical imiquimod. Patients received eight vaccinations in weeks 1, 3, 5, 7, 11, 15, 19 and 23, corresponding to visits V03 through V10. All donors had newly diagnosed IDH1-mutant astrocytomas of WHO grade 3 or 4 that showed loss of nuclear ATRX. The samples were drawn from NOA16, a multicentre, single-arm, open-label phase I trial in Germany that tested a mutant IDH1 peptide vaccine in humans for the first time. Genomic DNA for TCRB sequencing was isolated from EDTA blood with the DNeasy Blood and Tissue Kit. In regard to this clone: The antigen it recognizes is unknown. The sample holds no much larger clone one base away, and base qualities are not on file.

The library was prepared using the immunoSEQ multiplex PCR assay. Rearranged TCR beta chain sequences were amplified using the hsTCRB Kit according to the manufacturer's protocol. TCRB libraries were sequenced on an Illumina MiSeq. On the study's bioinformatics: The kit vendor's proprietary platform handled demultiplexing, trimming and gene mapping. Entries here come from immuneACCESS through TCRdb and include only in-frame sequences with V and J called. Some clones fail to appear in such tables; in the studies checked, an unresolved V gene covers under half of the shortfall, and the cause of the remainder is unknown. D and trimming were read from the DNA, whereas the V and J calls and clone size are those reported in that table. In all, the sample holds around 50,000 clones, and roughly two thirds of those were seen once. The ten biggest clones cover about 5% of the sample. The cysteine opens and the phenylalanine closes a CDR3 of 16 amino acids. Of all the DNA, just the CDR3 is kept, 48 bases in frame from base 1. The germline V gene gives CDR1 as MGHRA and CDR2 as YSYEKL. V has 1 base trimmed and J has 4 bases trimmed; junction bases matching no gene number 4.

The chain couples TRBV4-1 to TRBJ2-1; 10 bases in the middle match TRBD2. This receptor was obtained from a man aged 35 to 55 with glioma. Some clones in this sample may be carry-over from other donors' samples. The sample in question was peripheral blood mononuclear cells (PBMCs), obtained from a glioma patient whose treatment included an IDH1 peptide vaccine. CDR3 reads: CASSQVGAGGYNEQFF. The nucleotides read TGCGCCAGCAGCCAAGTTGGAGCGGGGGGGTACAATGAGCAGTTCTTC.